The TCR beta chain under discussion was sequenced for a study of blood T cell repertoires in COVID-19. Study-wide background: Specimens from acute and convalescent COVID-19 originated in the United States, Italy and Spain. PBMCs, B-cell-depleted T cells, or T cells were the source of the cDNA or gDNA that made up the material.

Trimming left V 0 bases short and J 0 bases short, with 6 bases between. The CDR3 consists of 14 residues. Per the germline V gene, CDR1 is LNHDA and CDR2 is SQIVND (reference sequence). How the authors handled the data: Scientists estimated how many nucleated cells there were by amplifying reference gene primers. Assay: immunoSEQ multiplex PCR; the TCRdb copy retains only in-frame clones and omits some. V, J and clone size derive from that table, while D and trimming were established from the DNA sequence. The repertoire holds more than 95,000 clones, with over 75% as singletons. The sample comprised peripheral blood. The sequence was obtained from a man in his forties or fifties with acute or convalescent COVID-19. The chain carries TRBV19 and TRBJ2-7, with unresolved D. The DNA of the CDR3 is TGTGCCAGTAGTATAGATCCCAACTCCTACGAGCAGTACTTC. This codes for CASSIDPNSYEQYF.